Below are 6 T cell receptor beta chains sequenced from a single sample in a study of T cells in Graves' hyperthyroidism and ophthalmopathy. TCR beta CDR3 sequences were amplified from RNA transcripts. In the first-round RT-PCR of the TCR CDR3, the HTBI primer set was used. TCRdb redid the calling of the multiplex PCR reads with MiXCR, one entry per CDR3 protein. The data hold about half a million distinct CDR3 sequences, with less than 25% observed a single time. The sequenced material came from blood. These receptors were obtained from a man between 18 and 35 years old with Graves' hyperthyroidism.

The V and J genes are TRBV4-1 and TRBJ1-6; TRBD1 aligns across 7 bases. J was trimmed by 7 bases and V by 6 bases; bases with no gene match: 9. The CDR3 has 15 amino acids. The germline V gene has CDR1 MGHRA and CDR2 YSYEKL. Written as DNA, the CDR3 is TGCGCCAGCAGTCCGGGACAGAGCCTGAATTCACCCCTCCACTTT. Protein sequence: CASSPGQSLNSPLHF.

This clonotype was seen many times. The V gene is TRBV27, the J gene TRBJ2-7; D is uncertain. The CDR3 runs 14 residues. V gave up 5 bases and J gave up 4 bases, with 15 bases separating them. Germline CDR1 and CDR2: MNHEY and SMNVEV (reference sequence). The CDR3 DNA follows: TGTGCCAGCAGTCCCGCGGACCGTCTATACGAGCAGTACTTC. It codes for CASSPADRLYEQYF.

This clonotype was observed at least ten times. The chain recombines TRBV20-1 with TRBJ2-7, with D maybe TRBD2 (6 bases). This CDR3 contains 14 residues. CDR1 and CDR2 (germline): DFQATT, SNEGSKA (reference sequence). The V gene lost 0 bases and the J gene lost 6 bases, with 15 bases spanning the gap. CDR3 sequence reads: CSARDPAGLGEQYF. The CDR3 DNA sequence: TGCAGTGCTAGAGATCCTGCGGGACTCGGCGAGCAGTACTTC.

A few counts support this clonotype. The rearrangement uses TRBV2 and TRBJ1-3; weak D call: TRBD1 (6 bases). The CDR3 has 17 residues. The V end was cut by 0 bases, the J end by 0 bases, with 12 bases between. Germline CDR1 is SNHLY and CDR2 is FYNNEI. DNA of the CDR3: TGTGCCAGCAGTGAAGCGCTTGGCAGGGGCTCTGGAAACACCATATATTTT. As protein: CASSEALGRGSGNTIYF.

In this sample, this clonotype turned up many times. This chain links TRBV27 with TRBJ2-7; D might be TRBD1 or TRBD2, each matching 6 bases. The germline CDR1 and CDR2 sequences are MNHEY and SMNVEV (reference sequence). This CDR3 region has 15 residues. The V end lost 2 bases, the J end lost 3 bases, and 14 bases lay between the germline ends. CDR3 DNA sequence: TGTGCCAGCAGTTTAGGGGGGCGAAAGGTCTACGAGCAGTACTTC. Translating gives CASSLGGRKVYEQYF.

V gene TRBV28 combines with J gene TRBJ1-2; TRBD1 matches at 7 bases. This CDR3 is built from 14 residues. The V gene's germline CDR1 is MDHEN and CDR2 SYDVKM. With 6 bases clipped from V and 2 bases from J, the junction kept 6 bases outside the gene matches. This chain's CDR3 is CASSPATGNYGYTF. The CDR3 region has the DNA TGTGCCAGCAGCCCGGCGACAGGGAACTATGGCTACACCTTC.